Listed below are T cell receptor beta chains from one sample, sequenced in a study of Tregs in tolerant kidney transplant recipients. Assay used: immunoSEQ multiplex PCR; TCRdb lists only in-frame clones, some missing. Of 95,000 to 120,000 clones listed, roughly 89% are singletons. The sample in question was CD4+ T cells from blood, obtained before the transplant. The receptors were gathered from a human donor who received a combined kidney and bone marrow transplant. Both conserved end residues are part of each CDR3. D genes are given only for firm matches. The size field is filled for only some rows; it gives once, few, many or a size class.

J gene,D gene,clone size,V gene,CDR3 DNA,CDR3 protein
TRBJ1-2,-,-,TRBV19,TGTGCCAGTAGTATAGTTCGGACTGAATGGGGCTACACCTTC,CASSIVRTEWGYTF
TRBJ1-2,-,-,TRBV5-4,TGTGCCAGCAGTCCCGACAGGCGGGCCCGGGGCTACACCTTC,CASSPDRRARGYTF
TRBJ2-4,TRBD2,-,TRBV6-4,TGTGCCAGCAGTGACCCGGTTCGTAGCGGGAGGGCCCAGGCCAAAAACATTCAGTACTTC,CASSDPVRSGRAQAKNIQYF
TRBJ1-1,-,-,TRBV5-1,TGCGCCAGCAGCTTAGAGGGTGTCGCGAACACTGAAGCTTTCTTT,CASSLEGVANTEAFF
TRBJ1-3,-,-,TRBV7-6,TGTGCCAGCAGCTTAGCGGGAGGATCTGGAAACACCATATATTTT,CASSLAGGSGNTIYF
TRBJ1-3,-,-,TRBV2,TGTGCCAGCACCTCTCTGGGGGGGGCGCGTATATCTGGAAACACCATATATTTT,CASTSLGGARISGNTIYF
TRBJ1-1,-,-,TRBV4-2,TGTGCCAGCAGCCAAGAACGGAGGACTGAAGCTTTCTTT,CASSQERRTEAFF
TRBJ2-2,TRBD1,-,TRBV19,TGTGCCAGTAGTGCGTTTACCGGGACAGGGACCGGGGAGCTGTTTTTT,CASSAFTGTGTGELFF
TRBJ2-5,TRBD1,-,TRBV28,TGTGCCAGCAGGCCACAGGGGGTAGTAGAGACCCAGTACTTC,CASRPQGVVETQYF
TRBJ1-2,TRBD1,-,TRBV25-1,TGTGCCAGCTGGGGACAGTACTATGGCTACACCTTC,CASWGQYYGYTF
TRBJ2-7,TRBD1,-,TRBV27,TGTGCCAGCAGTTTAATGGTTAAGTGGGGACAGGGGGCCTCCGAGCAGTACTTC,CASSLMVKWGQGASEQYF
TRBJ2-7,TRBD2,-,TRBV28,TGTGCCAGCAGTTTGACAATGACTAGCGGGAGAGCCTACGAGCAGTACTTC,CASSLTMTSGRAYEQYF
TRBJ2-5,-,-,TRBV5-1,TGCGCCAGCAGCAGCGGACGAACCCAAGAGACCCAGTACTTC,CASSSGRTQETQYF
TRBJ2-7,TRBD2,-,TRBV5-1,TGCGCCAGCAGCTTGGGACTAGCGGACTACGAGCAGTACTTC,CASSLGLADYEQYF
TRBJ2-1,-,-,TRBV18,TGTGCCAGCTCACCACGCCAGAAAGTACAAAACAATGAGCAGTTCTTC,CASSPRQKVQNNEQFF
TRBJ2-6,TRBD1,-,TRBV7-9,TGTGCCAGCAGCTTAGGACAGGGGGCTTTCAACGTCCTGACTTTC,CASSLGQGAFNVLTF
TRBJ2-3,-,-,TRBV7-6,TGTGCCAGCAGCCCCGGGACAGATACGCAGTATTTT,CASSPGTDTQYF
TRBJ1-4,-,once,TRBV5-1,TGCGCCAGCAGCTCGGACTATAGCGAAAAACTGTTTTTT,CASSSDYSEKLFF
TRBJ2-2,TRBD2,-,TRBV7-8,TGTGCCAGCAGCTTAGCGCGGAGGCTAGCGGGTAACGCGAACACCGGGGAGCTGTTTTTT,CASSLARRLAGNANTGELFF
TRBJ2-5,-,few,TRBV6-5,TGTGCCAGCAGTTACCAGTACCAAGAGACCCAGTACTTC,CASSYQYQETQYF
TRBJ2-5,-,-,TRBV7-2,TGTGCCAGCAGCCCACAGACGGGGGAGACCCAGTACTTC,CASSPQTGETQYF
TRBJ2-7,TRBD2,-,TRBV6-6,TGTGCCAGCAGTTACCCCCCCGGGGCGGGAGTGTATGAGCAGTACTTC,CASSYPPGAGVYEQYF
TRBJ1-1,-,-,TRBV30,TGTGCCTGGAGTGTACGTTGGGGCCTCGAAGCTTTCTTT,CAWSVRWGLEAFF